This TCR beta chain appears in the sequencing data of a study of shared clonotypes between healthy human individuals. Unsorted PBMC DNA underwent sequencing on ten immunoSEQ deep assay plates. The protocol was immunoSEQ multiplex PCR, while the TCRdb copy is restricted to in-frame clones and leaves out a portion. The data contain nearly 500,000 clones, over 60% of them singletons. This clone occurred a few times. Recent vaccinations or acute infections were absent in the healthy HIV-negative adult donors. Nashville, Tennessee was home to all donors, who were Caucasian adults. In unsorted samples, genomic DNA was obtained using roughly 99 million PBMCs. CDR1 is MNHNS, CDR2 SASEGT, per germline. The CDR3 is 14 amino acids. The V end lost 7 bases, the J end lost 1 base, and 11 bases lay between the germline ends.

The sequenced sample consisted of PBMCs. This clonotype was obtained from a woman aged 40 to 49 in good health. Some clones in this sample may be carry-over from other donors' samples. This chain links TRBV6-1 with TRBJ2-1, with a weak D call TRBD2 (5 bases). The CDR3 sequence is CASIPGLSYNEQFF. Here the CDR3 DNA reads TGTGCCAGCATACCAGGACTTTCCTACAATGAGCAGTTCTTC.